Below are 19 T cell receptor beta chains sequenced from a single sample in a study of cytomegalovirus exposure and HLA in healthy donors. The study ran its PCR with 60 Vbeta and 13 Jbeta primers. The repertoire was sequenced with immunoSEQ multiplex PCR; TCRdb's copy has only in-frame clones and lacks some. This listing includes about 88,000 clones. Sequenced input: PBMCs. These receptors all come from a girl aged 5 to 17 in good health and CMV-seropositive.

Here the CDR3 DNA reads TGTGCCAGCAGTTATGGCGGGACAGGTTCATACAATGAGCAGTTCTTC. Protein: CASSYGGTGSYNEQFF. The chain is built from TRBV6-5 and TRBJ2-1, with 8 bases identical to TRBD1. Germline trimming cut 3 bases from V and 4 bases from J; bases unmatched to any gene: 8. Germline-derived CDR1 and CDR2 are MNHEY and SVGAGI. CDR3 length equals 16 residues.

CDR3 DNA: TGTGCCAGCAGCTCCGGGACAGCCCATCAAGAGACCCAGTACTTC. It encodes CASSSGTAHQETQYF. The chain carries TRBV6-5 and TRBJ2-5; TRBD1 matches 7 bases. The germline CDR1 and CDR2 sequences are MNHEY and SVGAGI. This CDR3 is built from 15 residues. Trimming took 6 bases from V and 2 from J; bases not matched to a gene: 9.

The rearrangement links TRBV30 to TRBJ1-1; unclear D gene. Looked up from germline, CDR1 is GTSNPN and CDR2 is SVGIG (reference sequence). This CDR3 is 11 amino acids long. Trimming shortened V by 4 bases and J by 1 base, and 4 bases separated the two germline ends. CDR3 sequence: CAWTRNTEAFF. CDR3 bases: TGTGCCTGGACCAGGAACACTGAAGCTTTCTTT. The variable domain in full, with the rest retrieved from reference TRBV30 and TRBJ1-1, is SQTIHQWPATLVQPVGSPLSLECTVEGTSNPNLYWYRQAAGRGLQLLFYSVGIGQISSEVPQNLSASRPQDRQFILSSKKLLLSDSGFYLCAWTRNTEAFFGQGTRLTVV.

This sequence joins TRBV18 and TRBJ1-2; D unresolved. CDR3 length: 13 residues. V was shortened by 6 bases and J by 1 base, with 9 bases between the two germline ends. The germline V gene has CDR1 KGHSH and CDR2 LQKENI. CDR3 nucleotides: TGTGCCAGCTCCCCCGGGGATAACTATGGCTACACCTTC. It translates to CASSPGDNYGYTF. The variable domain in full, completed from reference TRBV18 and TRBJ1-2, reads NAGVMQNPRHLVRRRGQEARLRCSPMKGHSHVYWYRQLPEEGLKFMVYLQKENIIDESGMPKERFSAEFPKEGPSILRIQQVVRGDSAAYFCASSPGDNYGYTFGSGTRLTVV.

The CDR3 is CSVEPTVTEQETQYF. The CDR3, as DNA: TGCAGCGTTGAGCCGACGGTAACAGAACAAGAGACCCAGTACTTC. This chain links TRBV29-1 with TRBJ2-5; D is undetermined. V shed 3 bases and J shed 2 bases, with 16 bases lying between them. Looked up from germline, CDR1 is SQVTM and CDR2 is ANQGSEA. The CDR3 runs to 15 residues.

The chain joins TRBV4-1 to TRBJ2-3, with 9 bases that match TRBD1. The CDR3 sequence is 16 residues long. V was clipped by 0 bases and J by 5 bases; unmatched bases: 6. Germline V lookup: CDR1 MGHRA, CDR2 YSYEKL. The CDR3 region has the DNA TGCGCCAGCAGCCAAGAGGGACAGGGCATAGGAGATACGCAGTATTTT. Its protein is CASSQEGQGIGDTQYF.

The chain links TRBV11-2 to TRBJ1-4; possibly TRBD1 for D (5 bases). Trimming shortened V by 0 bases and J by 10 bases, and 27 bases separated the two germline ends. The germline V gene encodes CDR1 SGHAT and CDR2 FQNNGV. This CDR3 is 19 amino acids long. The CDR3 DNA reads as TGTGCCAGCAGCTTAGATGGTGGGGGGTCTGATTTCCGGACTGCAAAACTGTTTTTT. Residues: CASSLDGGGSDFRTAKLFF.

The chain links TRBV6-1 to TRBJ1-4; 9 positions match TRBD1. Germline V gene data show CDR1 as MNHNS and CDR2 as SASEGT. After removal of 1 base from V and 10 bases from J, the junction contained 10 bases not matched to a gene. The CDR3 extends over 16 amino acids. Here the CDR3 reads CASSEGTGGVRGKLFF. As DNA, the CDR3 is TGTGCCAGCAGTGAAGGAACAGGGGGCGTGAGGGGAAAACTGTTTTTT.

CDR3 protein: CASSALLGALNTGELFF. The CDR3 DNA is TGTGCCAGCAGCGCACTTCTAGGGGCCCTTAACACCGGGGAGCTGTTTTTT. The rearrangement joins TRBV7-9 to TRBJ2-2, with D tentatively TRBD1 (5 bases). The V gene lost 5 bases and the J gene lost 2 bases, with 18 bases spanning the gap. Germline V gene lookup returns CDR1 SEHNR and CDR2 FQNEAQ (reference sequence). CDR3 size: 17 residues.

The rearrangement uses TRBV13 and TRBJ2-5; 7 nucleotides align to TRBD1. Germline-derived CDR1 and CDR2 are PRHDT and FYEKMQ (reference sequence). This CDR3 spans 14 amino acids. V lost 5 bases, J lost 4 bases, and 7 bases stayed unmatched. The CDR3 coding sequence is TGTGCCAGCAGCCCCCGGGACAGAGGAGAGACCCAGTACTTC. It encodes CASSPRDRGETQYF.

The chain joins TRBV4-1 to TRBJ1-6; the match to TRBD1 covers 7 bases. The CDR3 covers 13 residues. The germline V gene encodes CDR1 MGHRA and CDR2 YSYEKL. The J segment lost 5 bases and the V segment lost 5 bases, leaving 0 bases of the junction unmatched. The CDR3 reads CASSDRDNSPLHF. CDR3 bases: TGCGCCAGCAGCGACAGGGATAATTCACCCCTCCACTTT.

J is TRBJ2-3 and V is TRBV28; no clear D. V shed 4 bases and J shed 2 bases, with 19 bases lying between them. Germline CDR1 reads MDHEN; CDR2 reads SYDVKM. The CDR3 is 17 residues long. DNA for the CDR3: TGTGCCAGCAGTTCGCTTGCGGTGTTGGCCGACACAGATACGCAGTATTTT. Translation: CASSSLAVLADTDTQYF.

This chain connects TRBV7-2 to TRBJ1-1, with TRBD1 matching over 9 bases. The junction had 3 bases not matched to a gene; V was cut back by 1 base and J by 9 bases. Germline V gene data show CDR1 as SGHTA and CDR2 as FQGNSA. CDR3 length: 13 residues. CDR3 DNA: TGTGCCAGCAGCTTAGATGGGACAGGGAAAGCTTTCTTT. Residues: CASSLDGTGKAFF.

The rearrangement links TRBV7-2 to TRBJ1-4; D not certain. CDR1 SGHTA and CDR2 FQGNSA come from the germline V gene. Trimming removed 2 bases at V and 4 bases at J, with 8 bases between. The CDR3 is 14 residues long. This chain's CDR3 is CASSLLQNNEKLFF. CDR3 sequence (DNA): TGTGCCAGCAGCTTACTACAGAATAATGAAAAACTGTTTTTT.

The V gene is TRBV9, the J gene TRBJ1-6; D is uncertain. The CDR3 is made up of 17 amino acids. Per germline, CDR1 SGDLS and CDR2 YYNGEE. V gave up 2 bases and J gave up 0 bases, with 12 bases separating them. The CDR3 spells CASSVSGASSYNSPLHF. The CDR3 region has the DNA TGTGCCAGCAGCGTGAGTGGAGCCTCCTCCTATAATTCACCCCTCCACTTT.

V gene TRBV6-1 combines with J gene TRBJ2-7; a possible D gene is TRBD2 (5 bases). The germline CDR1 and CDR2 sequences are MNHNS and SASEGT. V was trimmed by 2 bases and J by 6 bases, leaving 20 bases between them. This CDR3 contains 16 residues. This CDR3 reads CASSELNRGLFFEQYF. The CDR3 region has the DNA TGTGCCAGCAGTGAACTCAACCGGGGTTTATTTTTCGAGCAGTACTTC.

V is TRBV30 and J is TRBJ1-2; TRBD1 aligns across 11 bases. This CDR3 comprises 14 residues. From germline, CDR1 is GTSNPN and CDR2 SVGIG (reference sequence). Losses at the gene ends were 0 bases for V and 12 bases for J; bases not matched to a gene: 9. In nucleotides, the CDR3 is TGTGCCTGGAGTGTCGGGACGGGACAGGGGGTGAACACCTTC. It codes for CAWSVGTGQGVNTF.

The genes are TRBV6-5 and TRBJ2-2; no definite D call. The CDR3 runs to 14 residues. Germline V gene data show CDR1 as MNHEY and CDR2 as SVGAGI. Trimming left V 4 bases short and J 4 bases short, with 10 bases between. The CDR3 DNA follows: TGTGCCAGCAGTTGGAGTCACGGCACCGGGGAGCTGTTTTTT. It translates to CASSWSHGTGELFF.

The chain recombines TRBV5-6 with TRBJ1-2, with D possibly TRBD1 on 5 matching bases. Germline V gene data show CDR1 as SGHDT and CDR2 as YYEEEE. V lost 4 bases and J lost 8, with 18 bases in between. This CDR3 region has 14 residues. CDR3 region: CASSQGASERGYTF. For the CDR3, the DNA is TGTGCCAGCAGCCAAGGGGCCTCCGAAAGGGGCTACACCTTC.